These 11 T cell receptor delta chains were sequenced from one sample in a study of Vδ1+ human thymocytes. Study results and caveats: Highly polyclonal TRG and TRD repertoires with Gaussian CDR3 length distributions appeared in thymus.

Extracted RNA was reverse transcribed into cDNA. Pooled V-gene forward primers with one constant-region reverse primer generated the CDR3 amplicons by multiplex PCR. TCRdb made new clone calls on the multiplex PCR reads using CATT. The repertoire holds about 55,000 delta-chain clones, with more than 15% as singletons. These receptors' targets are unknown. Source material: Vdelta1+ gamma-delta thymocytes from the thymus. Subset: FACS-sorted CD3+ TCRalphabeta- TCRVdelta1+ TCRVdelta2- thymocytes. The receptors were sampled from a boy less than two years old who had congenital heart surgery.

The sample holds a few counts of this clone. The rearrangement joins TRDV1 to TRDJ1; tentatively, D is TRDD3 (5 bases). This CDR3 is built from 25 residues. The germline CDR1 and CDR2 sequences are TSWWSYY and QGS. V was clipped by 2 bases and J by 1 base, with 41 bases between them. The CDR3 sequence: CALGEGWGERRLTPGFVAGTDKLIF. CDR3 bases: TGTGCTCTTGGGGAAGGTTGGGGTGAACGTCGGCTAACTCCGGGATTCGTAGCGGGCACCGATAAACTCATCTTT.

This clone was detected a few times. This chain joins TRDV1 and TRDJ2, with D possibly matching TRDD3 (6 bases). This CDR3 has 17 amino acids. V was pared by 1 base and J by 4 bases, with 16 bases between. Per germline, CDR1 TSWWSYY and CDR2 QGS. CDR3 sequence: CALGEPWGLGATAQLFF. Written as DNA, the CDR3 is TGTGCTCTTGGGGAACCCTGGGGTCTGGGTGCGACAGCACAACTCTTCTTT.

A few counts support this clone. V usage is TRDV1 and J usage is TRDJ1; TRDD3 agrees at 8 bases. The V segment lost 0 bases and the J segment 0 bases; nucleotides outside the gene matches: 30. Germline-derived CDR1 and CDR2 are TSWWSYY and QGS. The CDR3 has 25 residues. CDR3 sequence: CALGELRPNSSPRTGGLEYTDKLIF. The CDR3 bases are TGTGCTCTTGGGGAACTGCGCCCCAATAGTTCTCCACGTACTGGGGGCCTCGAGTACACCGATAAACTCATCTTT.

The V and J genes are TRDV1 and TRDJ1; 10 nucleotides match TRDD3. The CDR3 spans 21 residues. CDR1 is TSWWSYY, CDR2 QGS, per germline. With 2 bases clipped from V and 4 bases from J, the junction kept 22 bases outside the gene matches. The CDR3 nucleotides are TGTGCTCTTGGGGAATCCCAAGTTTCCTACCTTTGGGGGATACAAGTCGATAAACTCATCTTT. Translation: CALGESQVSYLWGIQVDKLIF.

The V gene is TRDV1, the J gene TRDJ1; a possible D gene is TRDD3 (5 bases). The CDR3 is 19 amino acids. Looked up from germline, CDR1 is TSWWSYY and CDR2 is QGS. Between the trimmed V and J ends, which lost 5 bases and 1 base, there was a span of 26 bases. The CDR3 loop reads CALGTTPGAGRRFTDKLIF. The CDR3, as DNA: TGTGCTCTTGGGACAACCCCGGGGGCTGGTCGGAGATTCACCGATAAACTCATCTTT.

The chain combines TRDV1 with TRDJ1; tentatively, D is TRDD2 (5 bases). The CDR3 length is 20 residues. Per germline, CDR1 TSWWSYY and CDR2 QGS. V lost 5 bases to trimming and J lost 0 bases, with 28 bases between them. CDR3 amino acids: CALGPQIPPSTFVYTDKLIF. CDR3 nucleotides: TGTGCTCTTGGGCCTCAAATTCCTCCATCCACTTTTGTTTACACCGATAAACTCATCTTT.

The gene calls are TRDV1 and TRDJ1, with 7 positions matching TRDD2. Germline CDR1 reads TSWWSYY; CDR2 reads QGS. V dropped 0 bases and J dropped 0; count of bases not matched to a gene: 7. The CDR3 covers 17 residues. DNA of the CDR3: TGTGCTCTTGGGGAACTAGATGGGCCTTCCTACACCGATAAACTCATCTTT. Protein: CALGELDGPSYTDKLIF.

This sequence joins TRDV1 and TRDJ1, with 7 bases fitting TRDD2. The CDR3 totals 15 residues. The germline CDR1 and CDR2 sequences are TSWWSYY and QGS. After removal of 0 bases from V and 8 bases from J, the junction contained 9 bases not matched to a gene. The CDR3 region is CALGELIPTPIKLIF. The DNA for the CDR3 is TGTGCTCTTGGGGAACTAATTCCTACCCCGATCAAACTCATCTTT.

Concerning this clone: The same CDR3 is also encoded by other DNA sequences in this sample. The chain recombines TRAV29/DV5 with TRDJ1, with TRDD3 matching 12 bases. The germline CDR1 and CDR2 sequences are NSMFDY and ISSIKDK. This CDR3 spans 17 amino acids. After removal of 0 bases from V and 0 bases from J, the junction contained 6 bases not matched to a gene. The CDR3 coding sequence is TGTGCAGCAAGCGCAGAACTGGGGGATACTAACACCGATAAACTCATCTTT. This sequence encodes CAASAELGDTNTDKLIF.

There are a few counts of this clone. The genes are TRDV1 and TRDJ1, with unresolved D. Germline values: CDR1 TSWWSYY, CDR2 QGS. The CDR3 totals 14 residues. V was clipped by 0 bases and J by 3 bases, with 8 bases between them. CDR3 coding DNA: TGTGCTCTTGGGGAACTATCTTGTCCCGATAAACTCATCTTT. This translates into CALGELSCPDKLIF.

The chain joins TRDV1 to TRDJ1, with D perhaps being TRDD2 or TRDD3 (6 bases each). Germline V gene lookup returns CDR1 TSWWSYY and CDR2 QGS. The CDR3 has 17 amino acids. V lost 4 bases and J 9 bases, leaving 27 bases between the germline ends. Written as DNA, the CDR3 is TGTGCTCTTGGGGGTCCAGCCCACCCTTCCGCAGACTGGGAACTCATCTTT. Residues: CALGGPAHPSADWELIF.